The 8 T cell receptor beta chains below all came from one sample that was sequenced in a study of blood T cell repertoires in COVID-19. Assay used: immunoSEQ multiplex PCR; TCRdb lists only in-frame clones, some missing. The table shows some 72,000 clones, with about 90% occurring only once. The sequenced sample was peripheral blood. The receptor set was obtained from a man aged 50-60 years with active COVID-19.

J is TRBJ2-4 and V is TRBV11-2, with 7 bases that match TRBD1. CDR3 length: 14 residues. The V and J ends lost 0 bases and 10 bases, in that order; junction bases with no gene match: 6. Germline CDR1 SGHAT, CDR2 FQNNGV. The CDR3 DNA is TGTGCCAGCAGCTTAGAGGGCAGGGGGTATATTCAGTACTTC. Its translation: CASSLEGRGYIQYF.

The chain uses TRBV6-6 and TRBJ1-1; D call uncertain. CDR3 size: 13 residues. Germline V gene lookup returns CDR1 MNHNY and CDR2 SVGAGI (reference sequence). Deletions cut 2 bases from V and 1 base from J, with 5 bases between. DNA for the CDR3: TGTGCCAGCAGTTACACAGAGAACACTGAAGCTTTCTTT. This sequence encodes CASSYTENTEAFF.

This sequence joins TRBV27 and TRBJ2-5; 7 nucleotides match TRBD1. The CDR3 totals 14 residues. The V gene end was trimmed by 5 bases and the J gene end by 5 bases; junction bases not matched to a gene: 8. Germline CDR1 is MNHEY and CDR2 is SMNVEV (reference sequence). CDR3 coding DNA: TGTGCCAGCAGTCAGACAGGGTTGGGGGAGACCCAGTACTTC. Its protein product is CASSQTGLGETQYF.

Only one count was recorded for this clone. This chain uses TRBV7-9 with TRBJ1-6; D gene ambiguous. Trimming removed 0 bases from V and 3 bases from J, with 6 bases in between. The CDR3 length is 15 residues. Per the germline V gene, CDR1 is SEHNR and CDR2 is FQNEAQ (reference sequence). The CDR3 DNA reads TGTGCCAGCAGCTTAGCCAAAAACTATAATTCACCCCTCCACTTT. As protein: CASSLAKNYNSPLHF.

The gene calls are TRBV12-5 and TRBJ1-2, with unresolved D. The CDR3 spans 14 residues. Germline V gene data show CDR1 as LGHNT and CDR2 as FRNRAP. With 0 bases removed from V and 2 bases from J, the gap between germline ends came to 7 bases. The CDR3 loop is CASGLVGLNYGYTF. CDR3 coding DNA: TGTGCTAGTGGTTTGGTAGGACTAAACTATGGCTACACCTTC.

This chain joins TRBV28 and TRBJ1-2; 9 bases map to TRBD1. Germline CDR1 MDHEN, CDR2 SYDVKM. Trimming took 6 bases from V and 7 from J; bases not matched to a gene: 6. The CDR3 consists of 13 residues. The CDR3 sequence is CASRVGTGSGYTF. For the CDR3, the DNA is TGTGCCAGCAGGGTCGGGACAGGGTCTGGCTACACCTTC.

The chain carries TRBV2 and TRBJ2-7; tentatively, D is TRBD2 (6 bases). Germline lookup yields CDR1 SNHLY and CDR2 FYNNEI. The CDR3 loop spans 13 amino acids. Deletions cut 8 bases from V and 1 base from J, with 12 bases between. As DNA, the CDR3 is TGTGCCAGCGGGACTGCACCTTCCTACGAGCAGTACTTC. Translation gives CASGTAPSYEQYF.

The J gene is TRBJ2-5, the V gene TRBV10-3; tentative D call: TRBD2 (7 bases). The CDR3 consists of 17 residues. Between the trimmed V and J ends, which lost 6 bases and 0 bases, there was a span of 20 bases. Per germline, CDR1 ENHRY and CDR2 SYGVKD. The CDR3 coding sequence is TGTGCCATCAGCGAGGAAGGGGGGGCAGGGAACCAAGAGACCCAGTACTTC. Its protein is CAISEEGGAGNQETQYF.